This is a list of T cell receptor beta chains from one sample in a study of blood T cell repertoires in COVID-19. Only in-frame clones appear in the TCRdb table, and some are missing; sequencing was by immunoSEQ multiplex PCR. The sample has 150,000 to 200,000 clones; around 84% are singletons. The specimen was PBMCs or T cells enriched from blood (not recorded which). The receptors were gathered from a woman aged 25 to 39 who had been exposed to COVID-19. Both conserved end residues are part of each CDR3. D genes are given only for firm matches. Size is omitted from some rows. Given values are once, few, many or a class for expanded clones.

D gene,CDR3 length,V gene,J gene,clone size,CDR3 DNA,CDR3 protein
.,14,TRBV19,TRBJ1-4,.,TGTGCCAGTAGTATAGCCTCAACTAATGAAAAACTGTTTTTT,CASSIASTNEKLFF
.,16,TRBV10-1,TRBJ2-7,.,TGCGCCAGCAGTGAGACGCCAGGGAAAACTACCTACGAGCAGTACTTC,CASSETPGKTTYEQYF
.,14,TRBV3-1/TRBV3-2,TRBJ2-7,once,TGTGCCAGCAGCCAAGATGATGCACGGTGGGAGCAGTACTTC,CASSQDDARWEQYF
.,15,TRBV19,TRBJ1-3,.,TGTGCCACCCTGACCCCCGACTCTGCTGGAAACACCATATATTTT,CATLTPDSAGNTIYF
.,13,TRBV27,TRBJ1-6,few,TGTGCCAGCAGTTTTCGGTATAATTCACCCCTCCACTTT,CASSFRYNSPLHF
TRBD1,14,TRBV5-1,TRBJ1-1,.,TGCGCCAGCAGCGGCGGGACAGAGAACACTGAAGCTTTCTTT,CASSGGTENTEAFF
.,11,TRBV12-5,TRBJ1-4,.,TGTGCTAGTGGTCCCGGTGAAAAACTGTTTTTT,CASGPGEKLFF
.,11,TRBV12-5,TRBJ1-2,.,TGTGCTAGTGGTTTGCCACGGGGTTTCACCTTC,CASGLPRGFTF
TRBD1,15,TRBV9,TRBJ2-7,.,TGTGCCAGCAGCGCGAGCGGGACAGGGGCCTACGAGCAGTACTTC,CASSASGTGAYEQYF
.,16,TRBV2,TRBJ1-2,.,TGTGCCAGCAGTGGGGCCCCACAGGGAACTAACTATGGCTACACCTTC,CASSGAPQGTNYGYTF
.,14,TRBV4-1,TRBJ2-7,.,TGCGCCAGCAGCCAAGAAGGCGGAACCTACGAGCAGTACTTC,CASSQEGGTYEQYF
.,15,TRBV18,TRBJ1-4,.,TGTGCCAGCTCACCAGTCCAGGGGCCTAATGAAAAACTGTTTTTT,CASSPVQGPNEKLFF
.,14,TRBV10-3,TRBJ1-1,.,TGTGCCATCAGACCTGGACATTTGAACACTGAAGCTTTCTTT,CAIRPGHLNTEAFF
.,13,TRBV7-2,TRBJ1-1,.,TGTGCCAGCAGCACACAAACAGGGAGTGAAGCTTTCTTT,CASSTQTGSEAFF
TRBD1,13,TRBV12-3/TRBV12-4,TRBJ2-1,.,TGTGCCAGCAGCCAAACAGGGGGTCGGGAGCAGTTCTTC,CASSQTGGREQFF
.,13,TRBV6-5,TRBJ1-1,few,TGTGCCAGCAGTTACTCGGAGGGAGTTGAAGCTTTCTTT,CASSYSEGVEAFF
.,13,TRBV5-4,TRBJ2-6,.,TGTGCCAGCAGCCTAACTGGGGCCAACGTCCTGACTTTC,CASSLTGANVLTF
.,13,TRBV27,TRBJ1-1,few,TGTGCCAGCAGTTTGTCCAGGAACACTGAAGCTTTCTTT,CASSLSRNTEAFF
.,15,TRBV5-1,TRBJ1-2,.,TGCGCCAGCAGCTCCCGGGGAGGTCGGGTAGATGGCTACACCTTC,CASSSRGGRVDGYTF
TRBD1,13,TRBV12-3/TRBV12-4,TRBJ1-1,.,TGTGCCAGCAGACAGGGGGGCGTCACTGAAGCTTTCTTT,CASRQGGVTEAFF
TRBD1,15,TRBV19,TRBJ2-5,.,TGTGCCAGTAGCCCGACAGGGGTTGTGGGGGAGACCCAGTACTTC,CASSPTGVVGETQYF
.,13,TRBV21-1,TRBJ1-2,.,TGTGCCCTTCCGGAGGCAGCTAACTATGGCTACACCTTC,CALPEAANYGYTF
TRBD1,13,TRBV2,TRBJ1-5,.,TGTGCCAGCGGACAGGGCAACAATCAGCCCCAGCATTTT,CASGQGNNQPQHF
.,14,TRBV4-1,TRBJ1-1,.,TGCGCCAGCAGCCAAGATGCAGGGAACACTGAAGCTTTCTTT,CASSQDAGNTEAFF
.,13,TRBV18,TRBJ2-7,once,TGTGCCAGCTCACCAGGGCAGGACTACGAGCAGTACTTC,CASSPGQDYEQYF
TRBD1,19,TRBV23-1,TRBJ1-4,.,TGCGCCAGCAACTCACAACCGGGACAGGGTACGGGAGTGCATGAAAAACTGTTTTTT,CASNSQPGQGTGVHEKLFF
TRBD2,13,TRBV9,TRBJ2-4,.,TGTGCCAGCAGCGTAGATGGGGGGGACATTCAGTACTTC,CASSVDGGDIQYF
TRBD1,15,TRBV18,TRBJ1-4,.,TGTGCCAGCTCACCACCGGGACAGGGTGGTGAAAAACTGTTTTTT,CASSPPGQGGEKLFF
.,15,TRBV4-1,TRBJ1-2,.,TGCGCCAGCAGCGATACAGGGTCCAACAATTATGGCTACACCTTC,CASSDTGSNNYGYTF
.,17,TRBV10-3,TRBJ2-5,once,TGTGCCATCAGTGAGTCTCGGGACCCAGGGGCTCGGGAGACCCAGTACTTC,CAISESRDPGARETQYF
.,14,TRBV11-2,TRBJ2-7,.,TGTGCCAGCAGCTTATACGGGGTCAAATACGAGCAGTACTTC,CASSLYGVKYEQYF
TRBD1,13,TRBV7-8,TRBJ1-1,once,TGTGCCAGCAGCTTAGGGGGGGACAGTGAAGCTTTCTTT,CASSLGGDSEAFF
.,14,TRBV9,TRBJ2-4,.,TGTGCCAGCAGCGTAGCGATGACAGAAAACATTCAGTACTTC,CASSVAMTENIQYF
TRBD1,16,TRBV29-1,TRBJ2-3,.,TGCAGCGTTGATGCTTCCGGGACAGGGAGCACAGATACGCAGTATTTT,CSVDASGTGSTDTQYF
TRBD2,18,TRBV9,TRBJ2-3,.,TGTGCCAGCAGCGGTAGCTCGGGACTAGCGGGGGACCTGGGGACGCAGTATTTT,CASSGSSGLAGDLGTQYF
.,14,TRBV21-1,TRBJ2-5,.,TGTGCCAGCAGCAGGGGACTAGCAGCAGAGACCCAGTACTTC,CASSRGLAAETQYF
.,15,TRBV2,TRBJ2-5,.,TGTGCCAGCAGTGAAAGGTTGGCGGGGGCAGAGACCCAGTACTTC,CASSERLAGAETQYF
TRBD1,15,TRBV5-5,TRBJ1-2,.,TGTGCCAGCAGCTTGGTAGTCGGGGACAGAGGTTCCTGGAATTTC,CASSLVVGDRGSWNF
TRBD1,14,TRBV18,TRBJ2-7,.,TGTGCCAGCTCACCAGCGGGACAGGGCTACGAGCAGTACTTC,CASSPAGQGYEQYF
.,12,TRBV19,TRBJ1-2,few,TGTGCCAGTACCCCGACAGCCTATGGCTACACCTTC,CASTPTAYGYTF
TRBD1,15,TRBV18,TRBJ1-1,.,TGTGCCAGCTCACCCCGGGACAGGGGGGATACTGAAGCTTTCTTT,CASSPRDRGDTEAFF
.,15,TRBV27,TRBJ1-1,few,TGTGCCAGCAGTTTGGTCCGCCCTATTGACACTGAAGCTTTCTTT,CASSLVRPIDTEAFF
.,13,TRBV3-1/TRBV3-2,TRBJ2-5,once,TGTGCCAGCAGCCTCTCTCTCGAGGAGACCCAGTACTTC,CASSLSLEETQYF
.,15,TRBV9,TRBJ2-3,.,TGTGCCAGCAGCGTGGCTCAGACTAGCACAGATACGCAGTATTTT,CASSVAQTSTDTQYF
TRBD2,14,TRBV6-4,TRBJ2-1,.,TGTGCCAGCAGTGACCTGGCGGGGGGGAATGAGCAGTTCTTC,CASSDLAGGNEQFF
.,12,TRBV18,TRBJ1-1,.,TGTGCCAGCTCACCTCAGTTAGAAGCGGCTTTCTTT,CASSPQLEAAFF
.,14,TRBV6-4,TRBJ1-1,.,TGTGCCAGCAGTGAGGCAGGGCCGGGCACTGAAGCTTTCTTT,CASSEAGPGTEAFF
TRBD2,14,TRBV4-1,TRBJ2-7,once,TGCGCCTCTACGTCGGGACTAGCAGGGTACGAGCAGTACTTC,CASTSGLAGYEQYF
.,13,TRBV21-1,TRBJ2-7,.,TGTGCCAGCAGCCAATCTACCCCCTACGAGCAGTACTTC,CASSQSTPYEQYF
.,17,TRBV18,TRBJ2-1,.,TGTGCCAGCTCACTAACGACCGGGACTGCGACCTACAATGAGCAGTTCTTC,CASSLTTGTATYNEQFF
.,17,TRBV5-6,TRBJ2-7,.,TGTGCCAGCAGCCCCCGGTCGGCTGCGACAATGTCCTACGAGCAGTACTTC,CASSPRSAATMSYEQYF
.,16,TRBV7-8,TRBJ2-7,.,TGTGCCAGCAGCTTATCTTACGGGGGGCCCACCTACGAGCAGTACTTC,CASSLSYGGPTYEQYF
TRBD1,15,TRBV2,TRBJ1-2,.,TGTGCCAGCATAGGACAGGGGTCCCGGCAATATGGCTACACCTTC,CASIGQGSRQYGYTF
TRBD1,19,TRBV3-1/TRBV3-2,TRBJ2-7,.,TGTGCCAGCAGACCCTCCGGGACAGGGGACTCACTTTCTTTGTACGAGCAGTACTTC,CASRPSGTGDSLSLYEQYF